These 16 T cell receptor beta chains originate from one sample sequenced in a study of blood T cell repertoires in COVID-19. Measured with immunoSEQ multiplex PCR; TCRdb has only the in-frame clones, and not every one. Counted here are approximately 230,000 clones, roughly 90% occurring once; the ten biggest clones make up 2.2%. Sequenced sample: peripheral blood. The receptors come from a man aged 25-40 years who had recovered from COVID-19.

CDR3 sequence reads: CASSPEGTRYTEAFF. CDR3 sequence (DNA): TGTGCCAGCAGCCCAGAGGGGACAAGGTACACTGAAGCTTTCTTT. V is TRBV7-2 and J is TRBJ1-1, with D possibly TRBD1 on 6 matching bases. This CDR3 is 15 amino acids long. CDR1 is SGHTA, CDR2 FQGNSA, per germline. Trimming took 5 bases from V and 3 from J, leaving 16 bases between them.

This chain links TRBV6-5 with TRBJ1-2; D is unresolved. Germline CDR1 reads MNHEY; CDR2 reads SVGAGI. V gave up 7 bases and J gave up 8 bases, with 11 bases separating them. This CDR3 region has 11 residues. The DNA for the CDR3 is TGTGCCAGCACCCGTACGGGGGGCTACACCTTC. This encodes CASTRTGGYTF.

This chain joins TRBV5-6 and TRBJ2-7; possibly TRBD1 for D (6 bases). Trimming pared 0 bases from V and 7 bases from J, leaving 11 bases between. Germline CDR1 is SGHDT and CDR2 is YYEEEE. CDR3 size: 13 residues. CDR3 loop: CASSLGGPREQYF. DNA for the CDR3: TGTGCCAGCAGCTTGGGGGGGCCCAGAGAGCAGTACTTC.

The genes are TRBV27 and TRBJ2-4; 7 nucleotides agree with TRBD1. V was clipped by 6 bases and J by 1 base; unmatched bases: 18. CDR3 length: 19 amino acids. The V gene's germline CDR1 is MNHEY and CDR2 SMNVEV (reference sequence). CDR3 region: CASRPRTGWKDPAKNIQYF. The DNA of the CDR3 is TGTGCCAGCAGGCCTCGGACAGGTTGGAAGGATCCGGCCAAAAACATTCAGTACTTC.

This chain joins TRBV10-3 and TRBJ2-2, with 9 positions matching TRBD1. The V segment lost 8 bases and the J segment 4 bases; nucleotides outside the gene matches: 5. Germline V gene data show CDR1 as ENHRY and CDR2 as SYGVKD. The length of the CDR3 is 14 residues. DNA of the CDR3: TGTGCCATCCTCGGGACAGGGATCACCGGGGAGCTGTTTTTT. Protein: CAILGTGITGELFF.

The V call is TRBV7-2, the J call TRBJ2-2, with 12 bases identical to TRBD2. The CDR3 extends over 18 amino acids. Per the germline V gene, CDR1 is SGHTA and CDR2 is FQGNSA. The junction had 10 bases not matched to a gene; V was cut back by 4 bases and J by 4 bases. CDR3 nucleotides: TGTGCCAGCAGCTACATACTAGCGGGGGGTTCCCTCACCGGGGAGCTGTTTTTT. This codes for CASSYILAGGSLTGELFF.

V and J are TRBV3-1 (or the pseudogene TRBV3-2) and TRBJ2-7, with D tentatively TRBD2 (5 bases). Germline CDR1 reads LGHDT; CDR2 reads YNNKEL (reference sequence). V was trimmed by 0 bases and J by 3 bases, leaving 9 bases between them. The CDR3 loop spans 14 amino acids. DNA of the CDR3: TGTGCCAGCAGCCAAGATCGGGGTTTCTACGAGCAGTACTTC. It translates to CASSQDRGFYEQYF.

CDR3 residues: CASTQAGKNEKLFF. The CDR3 nucleotides are TGTGCCAGCACTCAGGCGGGCAAGAATGAAAAACTGTTTTTT. The rearrangement links TRBV7-9 to TRBJ1-4; no clear D gene. The CDR3 extends over 14 amino acids. Germline CDR1 SEHNR, CDR2 FQNEAQ (reference sequence). Trimming took off 7 bases at V and 5 bases at J, with 14 bases between the two ends.

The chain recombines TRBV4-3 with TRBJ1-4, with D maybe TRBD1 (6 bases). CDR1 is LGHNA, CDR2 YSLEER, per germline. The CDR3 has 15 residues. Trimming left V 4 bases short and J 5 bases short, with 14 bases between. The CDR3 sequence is CASSPGADRNEKLFF. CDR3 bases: TGCGCCAGCAGCCCCGGGGCAGACAGGAATGAAAAACTGTTTTTT.

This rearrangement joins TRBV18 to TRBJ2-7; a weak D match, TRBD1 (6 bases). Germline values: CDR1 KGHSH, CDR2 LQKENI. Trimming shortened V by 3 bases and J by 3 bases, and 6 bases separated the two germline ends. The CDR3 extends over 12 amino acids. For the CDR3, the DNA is TGTGCCAGCTCACCGGACAGCTACGAGCAGTACTTC. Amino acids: CASSPDSYEQYF.

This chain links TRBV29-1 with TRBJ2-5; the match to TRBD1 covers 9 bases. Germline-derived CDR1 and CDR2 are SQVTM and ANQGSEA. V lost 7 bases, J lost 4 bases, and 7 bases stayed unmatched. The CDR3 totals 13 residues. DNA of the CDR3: TGCAGCGCGTTATTGGGACAGGGAGAGACCCAGTACTTC. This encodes CSALLGQGETQYF.

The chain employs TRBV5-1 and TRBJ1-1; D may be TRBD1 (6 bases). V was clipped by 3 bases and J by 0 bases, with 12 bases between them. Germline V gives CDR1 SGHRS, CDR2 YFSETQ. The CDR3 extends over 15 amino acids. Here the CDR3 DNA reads TGCGCCAGCAGCTGGGGGCAGGGGATGAACACTGAAGCTTTCTTT. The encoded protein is CASSWGQGMNTEAFF.

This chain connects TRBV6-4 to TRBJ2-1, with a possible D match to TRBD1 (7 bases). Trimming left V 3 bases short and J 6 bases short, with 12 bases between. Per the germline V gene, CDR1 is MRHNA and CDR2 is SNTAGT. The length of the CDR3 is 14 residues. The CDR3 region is CASSEAGGFNEQFF. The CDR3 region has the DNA TGTGCCAGCAGTGAGGCAGGGGGGTTCAATGAGCAGTTCTTC.

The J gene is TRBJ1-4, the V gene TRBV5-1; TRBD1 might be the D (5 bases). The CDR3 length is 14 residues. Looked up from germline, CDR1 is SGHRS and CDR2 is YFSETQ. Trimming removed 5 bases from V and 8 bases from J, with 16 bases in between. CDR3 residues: CASSSYGTLEKLFF. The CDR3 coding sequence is TGCGCCAGCAGTTCTTACGGGACTCTAGAAAAACTGTTTTTT.

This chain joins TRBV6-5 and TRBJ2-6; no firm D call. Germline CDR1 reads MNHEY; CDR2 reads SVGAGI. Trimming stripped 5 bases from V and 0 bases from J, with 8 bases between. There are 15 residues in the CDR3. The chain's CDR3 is CASSIRSSGANVLTF. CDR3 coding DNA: TGTGCCAGCAGTATTAGGAGCTCTGGGGCCAACGTCCTGACTTTC.

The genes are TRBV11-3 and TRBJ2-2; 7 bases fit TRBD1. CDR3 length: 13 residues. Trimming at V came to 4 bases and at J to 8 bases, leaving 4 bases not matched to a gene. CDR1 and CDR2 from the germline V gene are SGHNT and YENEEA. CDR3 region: CASSSTGVGELFF. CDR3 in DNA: TGTGCCAGCAGCTCTACAGGGGTAGGGGAGCTGTTTTTT.